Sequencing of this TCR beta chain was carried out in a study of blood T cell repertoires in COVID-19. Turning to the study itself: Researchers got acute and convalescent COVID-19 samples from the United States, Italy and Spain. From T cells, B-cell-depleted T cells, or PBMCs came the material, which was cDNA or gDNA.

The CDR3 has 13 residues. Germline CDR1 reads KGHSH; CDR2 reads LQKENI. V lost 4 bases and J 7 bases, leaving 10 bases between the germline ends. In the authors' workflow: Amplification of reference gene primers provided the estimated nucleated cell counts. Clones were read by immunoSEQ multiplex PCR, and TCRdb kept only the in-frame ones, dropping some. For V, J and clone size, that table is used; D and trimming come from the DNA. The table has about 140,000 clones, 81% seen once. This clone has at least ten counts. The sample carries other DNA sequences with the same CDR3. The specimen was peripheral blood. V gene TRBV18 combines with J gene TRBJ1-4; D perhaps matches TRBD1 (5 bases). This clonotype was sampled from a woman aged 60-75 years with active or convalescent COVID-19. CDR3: CASSQGIGEKLFF. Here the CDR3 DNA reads TGTGCCAGCTCACAGGGGATCGGTGAAAAACTGTTTTTT.